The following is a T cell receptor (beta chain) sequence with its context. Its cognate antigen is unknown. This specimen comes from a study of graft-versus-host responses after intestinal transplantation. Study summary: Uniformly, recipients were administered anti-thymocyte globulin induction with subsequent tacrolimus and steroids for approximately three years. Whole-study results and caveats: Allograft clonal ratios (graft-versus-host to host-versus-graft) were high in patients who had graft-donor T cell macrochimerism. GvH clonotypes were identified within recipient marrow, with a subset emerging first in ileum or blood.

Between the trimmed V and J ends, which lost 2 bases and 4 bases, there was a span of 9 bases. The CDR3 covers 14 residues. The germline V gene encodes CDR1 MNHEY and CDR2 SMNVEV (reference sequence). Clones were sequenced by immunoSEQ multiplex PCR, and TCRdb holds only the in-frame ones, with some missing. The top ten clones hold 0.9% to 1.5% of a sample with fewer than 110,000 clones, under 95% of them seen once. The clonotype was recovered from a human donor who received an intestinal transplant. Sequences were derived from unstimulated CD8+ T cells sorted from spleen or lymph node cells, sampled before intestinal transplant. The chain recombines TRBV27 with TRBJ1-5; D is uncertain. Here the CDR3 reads CASSLSLANQPQHF. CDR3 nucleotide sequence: TGTGCCAGCAGTTTAAGTCTAGCAAATCAGCCCCAGCATTTT.